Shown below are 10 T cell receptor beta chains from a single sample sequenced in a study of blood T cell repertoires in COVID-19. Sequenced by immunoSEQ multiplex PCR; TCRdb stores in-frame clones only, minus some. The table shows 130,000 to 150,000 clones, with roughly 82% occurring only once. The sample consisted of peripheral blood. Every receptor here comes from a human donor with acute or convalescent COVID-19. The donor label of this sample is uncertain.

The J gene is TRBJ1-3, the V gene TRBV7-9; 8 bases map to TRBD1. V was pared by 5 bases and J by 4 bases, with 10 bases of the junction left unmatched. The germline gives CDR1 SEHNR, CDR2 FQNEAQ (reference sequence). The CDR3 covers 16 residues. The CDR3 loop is CASSPGQGGKGNTIYF. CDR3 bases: TGTGCCAGCAGCCCAGGACAGGGAGGGAAAGGAAACACCATATATTTT.

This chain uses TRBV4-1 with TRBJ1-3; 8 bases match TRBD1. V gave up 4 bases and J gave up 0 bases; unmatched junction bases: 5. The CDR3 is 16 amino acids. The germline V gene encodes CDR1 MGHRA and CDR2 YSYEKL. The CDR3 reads CASSPHRGISGNTIYF. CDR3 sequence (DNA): TGCGCCAGCAGCCCACACAGGGGGATCTCTGGAAACACCATATATTTT.

The CDR3 DNA reads as TGTGCCAGCAGTTACCGACAGGGAAATGCGAATTCACCCCTCCACTTT. Protein: CASSYRQGNANSPLHF. The chain is built from TRBV6-5 and TRBJ1-6; 7 bases are shared with TRBD1. Germline-derived CDR1 and CDR2 are MNHEY and SVGAGI. Losses at the gene ends were 2 bases for V and 7 bases for J; bases not matched to a gene: 8. The CDR3 runs 16 residues.

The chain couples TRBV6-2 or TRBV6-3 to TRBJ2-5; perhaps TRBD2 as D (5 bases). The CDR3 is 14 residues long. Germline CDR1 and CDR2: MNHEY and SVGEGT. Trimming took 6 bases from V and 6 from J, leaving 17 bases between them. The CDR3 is CASSSGTGPQTQYF. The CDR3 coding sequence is TGTGCCAGCAGCTCGGGAACCGGGCCACAGACCCAGTACTTC.

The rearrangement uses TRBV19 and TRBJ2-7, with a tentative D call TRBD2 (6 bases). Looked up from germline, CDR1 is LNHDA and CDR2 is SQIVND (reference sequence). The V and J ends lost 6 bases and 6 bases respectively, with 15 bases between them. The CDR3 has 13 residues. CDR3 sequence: CASRMGGSGEQYF. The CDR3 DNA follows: TGTGCCAGTAGAATGGGAGGCTCGGGCGAGCAGTACTTC.

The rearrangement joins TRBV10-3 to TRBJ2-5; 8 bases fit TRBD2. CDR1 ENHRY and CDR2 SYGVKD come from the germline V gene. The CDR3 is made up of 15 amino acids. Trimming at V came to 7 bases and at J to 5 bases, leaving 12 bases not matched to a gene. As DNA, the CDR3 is TGTGCCATCACAACATCAGCGGGGGAGAGTGAGACCCAGTACTTC. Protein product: CAITTSAGESETQYF.

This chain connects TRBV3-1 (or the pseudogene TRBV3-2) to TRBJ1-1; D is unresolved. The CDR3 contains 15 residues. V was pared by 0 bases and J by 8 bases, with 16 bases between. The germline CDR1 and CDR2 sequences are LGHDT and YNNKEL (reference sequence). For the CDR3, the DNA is TGTGCCAGCAGCCAAGAACCTAATGCGCACTCCGAAGCTTTCTTT. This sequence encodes CASSQEPNAHSEAFF.

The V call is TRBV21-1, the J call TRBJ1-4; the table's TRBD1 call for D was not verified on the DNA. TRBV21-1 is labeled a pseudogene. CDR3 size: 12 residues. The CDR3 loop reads CAIHRLGEKLFF. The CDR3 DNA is TGTGCCATCCACAGGCTGGGTGAAAAACTGTTTTTT.

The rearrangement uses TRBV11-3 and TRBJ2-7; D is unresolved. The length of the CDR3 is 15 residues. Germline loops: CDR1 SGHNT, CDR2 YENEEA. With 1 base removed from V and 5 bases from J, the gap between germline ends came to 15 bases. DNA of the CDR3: TGTGCCAGCAGCTTAGGCCCGGGTCTGCCCCACGAGCAGTACTTC. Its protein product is CASSLGPGLPHEQYF.

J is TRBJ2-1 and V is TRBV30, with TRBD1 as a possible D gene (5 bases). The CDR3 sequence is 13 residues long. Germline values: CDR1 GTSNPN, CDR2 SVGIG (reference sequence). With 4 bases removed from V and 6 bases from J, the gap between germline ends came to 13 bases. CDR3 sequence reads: CAWNRLTVNEQFF. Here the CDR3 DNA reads TGTGCCTGGAACCGTTTGACAGTCAATGAGCAGTTCTTC.